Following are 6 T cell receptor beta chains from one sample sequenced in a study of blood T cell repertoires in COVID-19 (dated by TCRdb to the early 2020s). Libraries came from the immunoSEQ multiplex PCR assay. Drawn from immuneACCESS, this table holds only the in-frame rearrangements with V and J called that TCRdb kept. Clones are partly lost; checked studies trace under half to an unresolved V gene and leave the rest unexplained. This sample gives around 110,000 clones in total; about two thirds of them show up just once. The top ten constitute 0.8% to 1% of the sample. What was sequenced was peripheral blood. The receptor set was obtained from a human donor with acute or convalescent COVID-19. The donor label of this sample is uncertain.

CDR3 sequence (DNA): TGTGCCAGCAGCACCGGCGGGGACAGGCCCCTCCACTTT. It yields the protein CASSTGGDRPLHF. This rearrangement joins TRBV7-2 to TRBJ1-6, with TRBD1 matching over 8 bases. CDR3 length equals 13 residues. Germline CDR1 is SGHTA and CDR2 is FQGNSA. V trimming: 5 bases; J trimming: 13 bases; junction bases outside the gene matches: 7. Full variable domain (outside the CDR3, taken from reference TRBV7-2 and TRBJ1-6): GAGVSQSPSNKVTEKGKDVELRCDPISGHTALYWYRQSLGQGLEFLIYFQGNSAPDKSGLPSDRFSAERTGGSVSTLTIQRTQQEDSAVYLCASSTGGDRPLHFGNGTRLTVT.

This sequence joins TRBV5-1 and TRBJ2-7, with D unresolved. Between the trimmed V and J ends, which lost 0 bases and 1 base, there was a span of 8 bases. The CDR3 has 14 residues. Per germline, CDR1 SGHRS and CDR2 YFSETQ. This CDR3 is CASSLVADSYEQYF. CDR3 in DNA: TGCGCCAGCAGCTTGGTGGCGGATTCCTACGAGCAGTACTTC.

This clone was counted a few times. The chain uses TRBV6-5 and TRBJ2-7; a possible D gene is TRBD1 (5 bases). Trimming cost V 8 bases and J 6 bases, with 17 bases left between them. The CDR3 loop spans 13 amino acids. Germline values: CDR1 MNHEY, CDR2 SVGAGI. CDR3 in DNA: TGTGCCAGCGTCCAACAGGTCCCCCCCGAGCAGTACGTC. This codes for CASVQQVPPEQYV.

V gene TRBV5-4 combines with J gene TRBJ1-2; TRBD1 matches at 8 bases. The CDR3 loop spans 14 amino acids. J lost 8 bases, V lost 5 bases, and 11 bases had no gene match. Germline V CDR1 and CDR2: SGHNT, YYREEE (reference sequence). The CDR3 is CASRTDRGSEGYTF. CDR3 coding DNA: TGTGCCAGCAGGACCGACAGGGGTTCTGAGGGCTACACCTTC.

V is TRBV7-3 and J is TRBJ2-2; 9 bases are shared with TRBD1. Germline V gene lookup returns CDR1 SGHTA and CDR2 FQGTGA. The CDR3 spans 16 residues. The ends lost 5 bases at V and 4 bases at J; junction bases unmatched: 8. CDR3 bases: TGTGCCAGCAGCGCTCCGGGACAGGGCGGCACCGGGGAGCTGTTTTTT. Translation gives CASSAPGQGGTGELFF.

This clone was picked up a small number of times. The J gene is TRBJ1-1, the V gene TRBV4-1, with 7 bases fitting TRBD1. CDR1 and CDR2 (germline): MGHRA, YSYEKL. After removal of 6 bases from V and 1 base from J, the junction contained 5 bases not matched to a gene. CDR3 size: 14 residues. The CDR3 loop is CASRQTGTNTEAFF. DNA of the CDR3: TGCGCCAGCAGACAGACAGGGACGAACACTGAAGCTTTCTTT.